Ten or more counts support the clone carrying this T cell receptor (beta chain). The sample holds other DNA sequences that translate to the same CDR3. Unmatched junction bases numbered 4, after V lost 5 bases and J lost 6 bases. The length of the CDR3 is 13 residues. Germline CDR1 and CDR2: SEHNR and FQNEAQ (reference sequence). Profiled with immunoSEQ multiplex PCR; TCRdb holds only in-frame clones, not every one. The sample lists roughly 260,000 clones, under 90% occurring once. The sample originates from a study of blood T cell repertoires in COVID-19. Study details: T cells, B-cell-depleted T cells, or PBMCs supplied cDNA or gDNA.

The source material was PBMCs or T cells enriched from blood (not recorded which). The sequence derives from a woman in her 40s who had been exposed to COVID-19. The chain employs TRBV7-9 and TRBJ1-2, with 9 bases aligning to TRBD1. The CDR3 sequence is CASSAGQGDGYTF. In DNA form, the CDR3 reads TGTGCCAGCAGCGCGGGACAGGGTGATGGCTACACCTTC.